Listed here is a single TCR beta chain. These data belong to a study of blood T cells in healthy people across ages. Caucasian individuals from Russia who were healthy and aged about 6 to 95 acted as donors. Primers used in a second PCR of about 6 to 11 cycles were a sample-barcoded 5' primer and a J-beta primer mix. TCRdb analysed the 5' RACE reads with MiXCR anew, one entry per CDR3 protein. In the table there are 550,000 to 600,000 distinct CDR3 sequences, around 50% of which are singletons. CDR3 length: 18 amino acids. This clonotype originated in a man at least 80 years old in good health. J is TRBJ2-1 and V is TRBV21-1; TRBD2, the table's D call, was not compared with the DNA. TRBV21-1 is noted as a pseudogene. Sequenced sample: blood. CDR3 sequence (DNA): TGTGCCAGCAGCAAAGGCCCCCCTCTAGCGGGAGGGATCAATGAGCAGTTCTTC. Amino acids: CASSKGPPLAGGINEQFF.